This TCR beta chain is from a study of PD-1 blockade in mismatch repair-deficient tumors. Profiled with immunoSEQ multiplex PCR; TCRdb holds only in-frame clones, not every one. The sample yields 65,000 to 80,000 clones, about 78% seen once. The CDR3 runs to 11 residues. Germline assignment: CDR1 SEHNR and CDR2 FQNEAQ (reference sequence). V was pared by 8 bases and J by 5 bases, with 9 bases between. The clonotype comes from an adult with mismatch repair-deficient cancer. V usage is TRBV7-9 and J usage is TRBJ2-5; tentatively, D is TRBD2 (5 bases). Specimen: peripheral blood, collected 2 weeks after starting pembrolizumab. The CDR3 spells CASQGGETQYF. Here the CDR3 DNA reads TGTGCCAGCCAAGGCGGGGAGACCCAGTACTTC.